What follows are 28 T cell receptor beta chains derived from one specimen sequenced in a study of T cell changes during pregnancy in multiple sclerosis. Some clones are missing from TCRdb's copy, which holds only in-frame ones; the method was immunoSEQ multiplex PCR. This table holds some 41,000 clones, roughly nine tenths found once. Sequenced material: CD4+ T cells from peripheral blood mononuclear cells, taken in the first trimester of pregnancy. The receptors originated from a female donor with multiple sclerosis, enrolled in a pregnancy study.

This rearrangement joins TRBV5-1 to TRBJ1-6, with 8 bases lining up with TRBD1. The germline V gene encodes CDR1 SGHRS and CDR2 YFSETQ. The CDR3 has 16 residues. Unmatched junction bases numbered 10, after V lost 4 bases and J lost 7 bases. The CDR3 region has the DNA TGCGCCAGCAGCGTCACCGGGACAGGCCTCAATTCACCCCTCCACTTT. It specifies CASSVTGTGLNSPLHF.

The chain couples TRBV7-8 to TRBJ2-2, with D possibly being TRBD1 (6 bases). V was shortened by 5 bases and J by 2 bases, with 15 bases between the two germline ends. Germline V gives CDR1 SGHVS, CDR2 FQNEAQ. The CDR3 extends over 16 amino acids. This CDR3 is CASSPRTVLNTGELFF. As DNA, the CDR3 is TGTGCCAGCAGCCCCCGGACAGTCCTAAACACCGGGGAGCTGTTTTTT.

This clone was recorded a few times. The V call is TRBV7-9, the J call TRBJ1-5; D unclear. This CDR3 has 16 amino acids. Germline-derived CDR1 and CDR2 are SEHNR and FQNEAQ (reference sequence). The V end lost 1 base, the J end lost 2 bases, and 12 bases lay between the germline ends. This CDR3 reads CASSLESGSGNQPQHF. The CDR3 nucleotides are TGTGCCAGCAGCTTAGAGTCAGGTTCGGGCAATCAGCCCCAGCATTTT.

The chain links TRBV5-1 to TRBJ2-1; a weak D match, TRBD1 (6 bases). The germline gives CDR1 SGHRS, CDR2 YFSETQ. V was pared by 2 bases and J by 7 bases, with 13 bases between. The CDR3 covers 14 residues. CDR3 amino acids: CASSLGSGENEQFF. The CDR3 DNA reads TGCGCCAGCAGCTTAGGTTCAGGGGAGAATGAGCAGTTCTTC.

The CDR3, as DNA: TGCGCCAGCAGCGCAGACAGGGCCCTGACTAGCACAGATACGCAGTATTTT. It yields the protein CASSADRALTSTDTQYF. V usage is TRBV5-1 and J usage is TRBJ2-3; 7 bases fit TRBD1. Losses at the gene ends were 4 bases for V and 0 bases for J; bases not matched to a gene: 11. The CDR3 sequence is 17 residues long. Germline CDR1 is SGHRS and CDR2 is YFSETQ.

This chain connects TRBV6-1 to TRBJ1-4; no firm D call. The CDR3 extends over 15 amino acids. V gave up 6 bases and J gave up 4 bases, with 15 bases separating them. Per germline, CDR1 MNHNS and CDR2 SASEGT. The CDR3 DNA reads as TGTGCCAGCAGGGGCGGAGGTTATGGTAATGAAAAACTGTTTTTT. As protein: CASRGGGYGNEKLFF.

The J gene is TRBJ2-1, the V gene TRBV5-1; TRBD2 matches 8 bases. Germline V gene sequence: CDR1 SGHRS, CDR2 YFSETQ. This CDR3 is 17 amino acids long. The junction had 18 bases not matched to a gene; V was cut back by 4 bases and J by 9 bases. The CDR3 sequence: CASSPRGAGASRGEQFF. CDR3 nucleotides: TGCGCCAGCAGCCCCAGGGGAGCGGGAGCCTCGAGGGGTGAGCAGTTCTTC.

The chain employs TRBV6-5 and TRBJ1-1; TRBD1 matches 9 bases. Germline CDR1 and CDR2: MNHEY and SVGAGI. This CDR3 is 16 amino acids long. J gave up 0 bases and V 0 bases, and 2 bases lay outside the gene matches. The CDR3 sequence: CASSYSGTGLNTEAFF. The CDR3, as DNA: TGTGCCAGCAGTTACTCCGGGACAGGGCTGAACACTGAAGCTTTCTTT.

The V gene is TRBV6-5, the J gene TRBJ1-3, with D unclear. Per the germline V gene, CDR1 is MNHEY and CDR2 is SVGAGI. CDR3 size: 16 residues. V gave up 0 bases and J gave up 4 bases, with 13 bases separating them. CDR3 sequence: CASSYSAGFGGNTIYF. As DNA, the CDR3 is TGTGCCAGCAGTTACTCGGCGGGGTTCGGAGGAAACACCATATATTTT.

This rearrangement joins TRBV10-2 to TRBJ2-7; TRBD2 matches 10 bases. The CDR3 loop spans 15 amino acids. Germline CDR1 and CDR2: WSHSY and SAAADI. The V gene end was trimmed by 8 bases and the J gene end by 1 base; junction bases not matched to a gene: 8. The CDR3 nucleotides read TGCGCCAGCCTTCTAGCGGGAGTTGGATCCTACGAGCAGTACTTC. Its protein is CASLLAGVGSYEQYF.

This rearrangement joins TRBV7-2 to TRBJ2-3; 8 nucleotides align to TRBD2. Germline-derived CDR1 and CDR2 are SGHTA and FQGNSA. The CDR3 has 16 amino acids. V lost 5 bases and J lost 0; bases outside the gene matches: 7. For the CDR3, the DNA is TGTGCCAGCAGCCCCAGGTTAGCGGGGAGCACAGATACGCAGTATTTT. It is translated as CASSPRLAGSTDTQYF.

The CDR3 loop reads CASSSGTGESFF. The CDR3 nucleotides are TGTGCCAGCAGCTCCGGGACAGGGGAATCTTTCTTT. The chain joins TRBV11-3 to TRBJ1-1, with 10 positions matching TRBD1. The CDR3 covers 12 residues. Trimming cost V 4 bases and J 12 bases; bases outside gene matches: 5. Germline V gene lookup returns CDR1 SGHNT and CDR2 YENEEA. Complete variable domain (other parts from reference TRBV11-3 and TRBJ1-1): EAGVVQSPRYKIIEKKQPVAFWCNPISGHNTLYWYLQNLGQGPELLIRYENEEAVDDSQLPKDRFSAERLKGVDSTLKIQPAELGDSAVYLCASSSGTGESFFGQGTRLTVV.

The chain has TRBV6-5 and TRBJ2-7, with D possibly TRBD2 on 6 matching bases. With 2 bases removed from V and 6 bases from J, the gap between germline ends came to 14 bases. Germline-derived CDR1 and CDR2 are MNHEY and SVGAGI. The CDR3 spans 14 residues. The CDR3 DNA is TGTGCCAGCAGTTACGCGAGGGACTTTCCCGAGCAGTACTTC. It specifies CASSYARDFPEQYF.

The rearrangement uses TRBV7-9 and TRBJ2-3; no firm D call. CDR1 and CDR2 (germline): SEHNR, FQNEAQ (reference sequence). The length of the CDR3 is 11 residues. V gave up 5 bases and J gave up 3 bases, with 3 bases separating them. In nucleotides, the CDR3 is TGTGCCAGCAGCGTAACAGATACGCAGTATTTT. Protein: CASSVTDTQYF.

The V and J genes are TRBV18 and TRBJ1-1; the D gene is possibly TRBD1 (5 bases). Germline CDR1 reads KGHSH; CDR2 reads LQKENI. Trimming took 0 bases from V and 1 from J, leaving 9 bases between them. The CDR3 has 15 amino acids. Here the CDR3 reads CASSPPRGGNTEAFF. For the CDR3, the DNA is TGTGCCAGCTCACCACCGCGGGGGGGGAACACTGAAGCTTTCTTT. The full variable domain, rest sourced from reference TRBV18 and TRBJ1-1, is NAGVMQNPRHLVRRRGQEARLRCSPMKGHSHVYWYRQLPEEGLKFMVYLQKENIIDESGMPKERFSAEFPKEGPSILRIQQVVRGDSAAYFCASSPPRGGNTEAFFGQGTRLTVV.

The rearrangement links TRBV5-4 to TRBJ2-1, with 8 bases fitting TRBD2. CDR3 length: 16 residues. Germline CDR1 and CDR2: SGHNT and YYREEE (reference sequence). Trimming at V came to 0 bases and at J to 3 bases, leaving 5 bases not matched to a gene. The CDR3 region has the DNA TGTGCCAGCAGCTTGGATGTGCTAGCGGGCTACAATGAGCAGTTCTTC. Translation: CASSLDVLAGYNEQFF.

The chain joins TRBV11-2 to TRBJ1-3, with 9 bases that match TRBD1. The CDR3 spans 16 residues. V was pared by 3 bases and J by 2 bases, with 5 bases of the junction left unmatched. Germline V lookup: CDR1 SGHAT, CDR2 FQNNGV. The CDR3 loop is CASSFTGGITGNTIYF. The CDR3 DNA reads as TGTGCCAGCAGCTTCACAGGGGGCATAACTGGAAACACCATATATTTT. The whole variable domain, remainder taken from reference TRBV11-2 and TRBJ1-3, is EAGVAQSPRYKIIEKRQSVAFWCNPISGHATLYWYQQILGQGPKLLIQFQNNGVVDDSQLPKDRFSAERLKGVDSTLKIQPAKLEDSAVYLCASSFTGGITGNTIYFGEGSWLTVV.

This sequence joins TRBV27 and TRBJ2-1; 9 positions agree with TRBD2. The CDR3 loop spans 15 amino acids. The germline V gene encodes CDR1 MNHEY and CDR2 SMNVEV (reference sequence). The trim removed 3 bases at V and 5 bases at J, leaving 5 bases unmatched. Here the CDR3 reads CASSLGGRAHNEQFF. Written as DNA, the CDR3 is TGTGCCAGCAGTTTGGGCGGGAGGGCCCACAATGAGCAGTTCTTC.

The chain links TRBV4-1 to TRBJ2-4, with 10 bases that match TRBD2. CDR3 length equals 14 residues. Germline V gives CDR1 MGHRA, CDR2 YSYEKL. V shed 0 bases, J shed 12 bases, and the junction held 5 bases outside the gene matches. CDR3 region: CASSQDLAGDTQYF. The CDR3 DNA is TGCGCCAGCAGCCAAGACCTAGCGGGAGACACTCAGTACTTC.

The DNA for the CDR3 is TGTGCCAGTACCTCGCTAGGACAAAACTATGGCTACACCTTC. It encodes CASTSLGQNYGYTF. The chain couples TRBV19 to TRBJ1-2, with D possibly TRBD1 on 5 matching bases. The CDR3 length is 14 residues. V lost 7 bases, J lost 2 bases, and 14 bases lay in between. CDR1 LNHDA and CDR2 SQIVND come from the germline V gene (reference sequence).

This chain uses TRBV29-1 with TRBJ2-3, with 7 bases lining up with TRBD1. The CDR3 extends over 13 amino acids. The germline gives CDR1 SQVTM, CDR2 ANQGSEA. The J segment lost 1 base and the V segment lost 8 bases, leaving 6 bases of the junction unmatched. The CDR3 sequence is CSSDQGGTDTQYF. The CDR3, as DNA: TGCAGCTCTGACCAGGGGGGCACAGATACGCAGTATTTT.

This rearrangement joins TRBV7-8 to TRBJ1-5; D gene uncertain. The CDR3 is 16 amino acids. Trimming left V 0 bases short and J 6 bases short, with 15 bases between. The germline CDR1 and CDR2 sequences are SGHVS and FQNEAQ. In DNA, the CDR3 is TGTGCCAGCAGCTTAGCACGGACTCCTGGACGTCAGCCCCAGCATTTT. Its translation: CASSLARTPGRQPQHF.

The CDR3 DNA reads as TGTGCCACCAGCAGAGATGCGCAGCGACAAGAGACCCAGTACTTC. Translation: CATSRDAQRQETQYF. This chain connects TRBV15 to TRBJ2-5; D is ambiguous. The CDR3 is made up of 15 amino acids. Germline CDR1 and CDR2: LNHNV and YYDKDF (reference sequence). V was trimmed by 0 bases and J by 2 bases, leaving 10 bases between them.

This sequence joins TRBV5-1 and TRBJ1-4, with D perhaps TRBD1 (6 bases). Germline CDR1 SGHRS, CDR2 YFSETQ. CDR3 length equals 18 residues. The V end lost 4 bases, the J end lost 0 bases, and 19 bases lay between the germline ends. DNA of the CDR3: TGCGCCAGCAGCCAAAGTTTCAACAGGGCCGCAACTAATGAAAAACTGTTTTTT. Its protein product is CASSQSFNRAATNEKLFF.

The CDR3 spells CASTRTVLANEKLFF. CDR3 DNA: TGTGCCAGTACGCGCACGGTACTGGCTAATGAAAAACTGTTTTTT. V usage is TRBV19 and J usage is TRBJ1-4; D gene ambiguous. The CDR3 runs to 15 residues. In germline, CDR1 is LNHDA, CDR2 SQIVND (reference sequence). V lost 7 bases to trimming and J lost 3 bases, with 15 bases between them.

The CDR3 loop is CASSRDTYTEAFF. The CDR3 DNA follows: TGTGCCAGCAGTCGGGACACCTACACTGAAGCTTTCTTT. The chain carries TRBV6-5 and TRBJ1-1, with D possibly being TRBD1 (6 bases). Germline V gene lookup returns CDR1 MNHEY and CDR2 SVGAGI. The V and J ends lost 5 bases and 3 bases respectively, with 10 bases between them. The CDR3 spans 13 residues.

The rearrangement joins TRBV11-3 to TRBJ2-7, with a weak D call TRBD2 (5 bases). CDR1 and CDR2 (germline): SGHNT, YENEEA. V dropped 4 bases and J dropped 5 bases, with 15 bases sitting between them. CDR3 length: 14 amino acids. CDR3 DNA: TGTGCCAGCAGCTCCCCCGAAGAGGGTGACGAGCAGTACTTC. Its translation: CASSSPEEGDEQYF.

Here the CDR3 reads CASSPTRGLFGAFF. The DNA of the CDR3 is TGTGCCAGCTCACCGACCAGGGGTTTATTTGGTGCTTTCTTT. The chain carries TRBV18 and TRBJ1-1, with D perhaps TRBD1 (6 bases). The CDR3 contains 14 residues. The germline gives CDR1 KGHSH, CDR2 LQKENI. Deletions cut 3 bases from V and 11 bases from J, with 19 bases between.